The 21 T cell receptor beta chains in this list originate from one sample, sequenced in a study of T cell responses to AZD1222 COVID-19 vaccine. Assay used: immunoSEQ multiplex PCR; TCRdb lists only in-frame clones, some missing. The profile shows some 150,000 clones, 87% of them singletons. Source: peripheral blood, taken 28 days after the second AZD1222 dose. Receptors were obtained from an adult who received the AZD1222 COVID-19 vaccine.

The CDR3 nucleotides are TGTGCCAGCAGCTTAGGGCTAGCGGGAGGAAACGAGCAGTACTTC. This codes for CASSLGLAGGNEQYF. The chain links TRBV5-4 to TRBJ2-7; 11 bases align to TRBD2. Germline CDR1 and CDR2: SGHNT and YYREEE (reference sequence). The CDR3 is 15 amino acids. J was trimmed by 5 bases and V by 2 bases; bases with no gene match: 6.

The chain has TRBV19 and TRBJ1-5; D perhaps matches TRBD1 (5 bases). V was shortened by 7 bases and J by 1 base, with 17 bases between the two germline ends. Germline values: CDR1 LNHDA, CDR2 SQIVND (reference sequence). The CDR3 runs 16 residues. The CDR3 nucleotides read TGTGCCAGTACCCCCGGCAGGGATGGAAGCAATCAGCCCCAGCATTTT. Protein product: CASTPGRDGSNQPQHF. The variable domain in full, with the rest retrieved from reference TRBV19 and TRBJ1-5, is DGGITQSPKYLFRKEGQNVTLSCEQNLNHDAMYWYRQDPGQGLRLIYYSQIVNDFQKGDIAEGYSVSREKKESFPLTVTSAQKNPTAFYLCASTPGRDGSNQPQHFGDGTRLSIL.

CDR3 bases: TGTGCCAGCAGCTTAGCGCAGGCGCCCTATGGCTACACCTTC. This codes for CASSLAQAPYGYTF. This chain links TRBV7-9 with TRBJ1-2; D gene unclear. Germline V gene sequence: CDR1 SEHNR, CDR2 FQNEAQ (reference sequence). This CDR3 contains 14 residues. The V and J ends lost 0 bases and 4 bases respectively, with 9 bases between them.

V gene TRBV6-6 combines with J gene TRBJ1-2; TRBD1 agrees at 10 bases. There are 14 residues in the CDR3. The junction had 7 bases not matched to a gene; V was cut back by 8 bases and J by 4 bases. Germline-derived CDR1 and CDR2 are MNHNY and SVGAGI (reference sequence). The CDR3 region has the DNA TGTGCCAGCCGGGGACAGGGGCTTTTCTATGGCTACACCTTC. Amino acids: CASRGQGLFYGYTF.

The CDR3 protein is CASSVGVDTQYF. CDR3 DNA: TGTGCCAGCAGCGTTGGAGTGGATACGCAGTATTTT. The chain has TRBV9 and TRBJ2-3; no firm D call. Germline V gene data show CDR1 as SGDLS and CDR2 as YYNGEE. V was pared by 2 bases and J by 6 bases, with 7 bases between. The CDR3 has 12 amino acids. Full variable domain (missing parts from reference TRBV9 and TRBJ2-3): DSGVTQTPKHLITATGQRVTLRCSPRSGDLSVYWYQQSLDQGLQFLIQYYNGEERAKGNILERFSAQQFPDLHSELNLSSLELGDSALYFCASSVGVDTQYFGPGTRLTVL.

The chain carries TRBV28 and TRBJ2-7; no clear D. CDR1 is MDHEN and CDR2 is SYDVKM in the germline V gene. Trimming removed 3 bases at V and 1 base at J, with 13 bases between. This CDR3 comprises 15 residues. CDR3 in DNA: TGTGCCAGCAGTTTTCCCGCCGGAAAGTCCTACGAGCAGTACTTC. Translating gives CASSFPAGKSYEQYF.

V is TRBV6-6 and J is TRBJ1-2; the D is unclear. Trimming cost V 2 bases and J 0 bases, with 10 bases left between them. Per germline, CDR1 MNHNY and CDR2 SVGAGI (reference sequence). The CDR3 loop spans 15 amino acids. The CDR3 here is CASSYPKEANYGYTF. CDR3 DNA: TGTGCCAGCAGTTACCCGAAGGAAGCTAACTATGGCTACACCTTC.

The chain's CDR3 is CASSLEEFTKNIQYF. The CDR3 bases are TGCGCCAGCAGCTTGGAGGAGTTCACCAAAAACATTCAGTACTTC. V is TRBV5-1 and J is TRBJ2-4; D unclear. The CDR3 has 15 residues. V was cut by 0 bases and J by 2 bases, with 9 bases left in between. CDR1 is SGHRS and CDR2 is YFSETQ in the germline V gene.

V is TRBV29-1 and J is TRBJ2-1, with 10 bases lining up with TRBD2. Germline V CDR1 and CDR2: SQVTM, ANQGSEA. V lost 0 bases and J lost 4; bases outside the gene matches: 15. CDR3 length: 19 amino acids. The CDR3 spells CSVEDGTLAGVSSYNEQFF. CDR3 DNA sequence: TGCAGCGTTGAAGATGGGACGCTAGCGGGAGTATCCTCGTACAATGAGCAGTTCTTC.

Only one count was recorded for this clone. This sequence joins TRBV5-5 and TRBJ2-7; either TRBD1 or TRBD2 may fit D (6 bases each). Trimming left V 0 bases short and J 3 bases short, with 16 bases between. Looked up from germline, CDR1 is SGHKS and CDR2 is YYEKEE (reference sequence). The length of the CDR3 is 16 residues. CDR3 sequence (DNA): TGTGCCAGCAGCTTGGGGTTTGGCAGGGGACTCTACGAGCAGTACTTC. Amino acid sequence: CASSLGFGRGLYEQYF.

The rearrangement joins TRBV7-2 to TRBJ2-3; 7 nucleotides line up with TRBD1. From germline, CDR1 is SGHTA and CDR2 FQGNSA. V gave up 5 bases and J gave up 0 bases; unmatched junction bases: 2. The CDR3 loop spans 14 amino acids. The DNA for the CDR3 is TGTGCCAGCAGCCGGGACAGCAGCACAGATACGCAGTATTTT. Translated, it gives CASSRDSSTDTQYF. The complete variable domain, with remaining parts taken from reference TRBV7-2 and TRBJ2-3, reads GAGVSQSPSNKVTEKGKDVELRCDPISGHTALYWYRQSLGQGLEFLIYFQGNSAPDKSGLPSDRFSAERTGGSVSTLTIQRTQQEDSAVYLCASSRDSSTDTQYFGPGTRLTVL.

The chain uses TRBV6-5 and TRBJ2-1, with TRBD1 matching 8 bases. The germline V gene has CDR1 MNHEY and CDR2 SVGAGI. Trimming at V came to 4 bases and at J to 1 base, leaving 0 bases not matched to a gene. The CDR3 spans 14 residues. The CDR3 DNA is TGTGCCAGCAGTTGGACAGGGTCCTACAATGAGCAGTTCTTC. This codes for CASSWTGSYNEQFF.

This clone was found once. This chain joins TRBV11-1 and TRBJ2-7; D not resolved. Germline-derived CDR1 and CDR2 are SGHAT and FQDESV (reference sequence). This CDR3 comprises 12 residues. V gave up 5 bases and J gave up 0 bases, with 5 bases separating them. CDR3 protein: CASSQFSYEQYF. Here the CDR3 DNA reads TGTGCCAGCAGCCAATTCTCCTACGAGCAGTACTTC.

The chain recombines TRBV6-5 with TRBJ2-5; 12 positions agree with TRBD2. The CDR3 covers 14 residues. The V segment lost 9 bases and the J segment 6 bases; nucleotides outside the gene matches: 8. CDR1 and CDR2 (germline): MNHEY, SVGAGI. This chain's CDR3 is CASGLAGGLKTQYF. The CDR3 DNA reads TGTGCCAGTGGTCTAGCGGGAGGGCTAAAGACCCAGTACTTC.

The CDR3 DNA sequence: TGTGCCAGCAGCTCGGCGTCCTACAATGAGCAGTTCTTC. This translates into CASSSASYNEQFF. This chain uses TRBV11-2 with TRBJ2-1; D remains unclear. The V gene lost 4 bases and the J gene lost 1 base, with 5 bases spanning the gap. This CDR3 comprises 13 residues. Looked up from germline, CDR1 is SGHAT and CDR2 is FQNNGV.

A few counts support this clone. The chain carries TRBV5-5 and TRBJ1-4, with unresolved D. Deletions cut 2 bases from V and 3 bases from J, with 8 bases between. The length of the CDR3 is 14 residues. From germline, CDR1 is SGHKS and CDR2 YYEKEE (reference sequence). CDR3 in DNA: TGTGCCAGCAGCTTTAGCCAGGCTAATGAAAAACTGTTTTTT. Encoded protein: CASSFSQANEKLFF.

The chain links TRBV28 to TRBJ2-5; the match to TRBD2 covers 9 bases. The CDR3 runs 15 residues. The junction had 8 bases not matched to a gene; V was cut back by 3 bases and J by 6 bases. Per the germline V gene, CDR1 is MDHEN and CDR2 is SYDVKM. DNA for the CDR3: TGTGCCAGCAGTTTCGCGGGAGGGCAGTCAAAGACCCAGTACTTC. It encodes CASSFAGGQSKTQYF.

The chain has TRBV30 and TRBJ1-4; D not resolved. In germline, CDR1 is GTSNPN, CDR2 SVGIG (reference sequence). V dropped 3 bases and J dropped 8 bases, with 4 bases sitting between them. The CDR3 extends over 10 amino acids. In nucleotides, the CDR3 is TGTGCCTGGAGAGCGGAAAAACTGTTTTTT. This gives the protein CAWRAEKLFF.

This clone was counted a single time. This chain links TRBV29-1 with TRBJ2-3; 16 bases agree with TRBD2. With 6 bases clipped from V and 6 bases from J, the junction kept 6 bases outside the gene matches. Germline CDR1 reads SQVTM; CDR2 reads ANQGSEA. The CDR3 extends over 15 amino acids. The CDR3: CSVLGLAGGSDTQYF. The CDR3 DNA follows: TGCAGCGTGTTGGGACTAGCGGGAGGGAGCGATACGCAGTATTTT.

The V call is TRBV25-1, the J call TRBJ2-5; D may be TRBD2 (8 bases). CDR3 size: 15 residues. V was trimmed by 2 bases and J by 5 bases, leaving 15 bases between them. Germline values: CDR1 MGHDK, CDR2 SYGVNS. CDR3 amino acids: CASSEREGAKETQYF. Written as DNA, the CDR3 is TGTGCCAGCAGTGAACGGGAGGGGGCGAAGGAGACCCAGTACTTC.

This sequence joins TRBV24-1 and TRBJ1-5; D is possibly TRBD1 (5 bases). V was trimmed by 12 bases and J by 0 bases, leaving 11 bases between them. CDR1 is KGHDR, CDR2 SFDVKD, per germline. The CDR3 spans 13 residues. CDR3 sequence reads: CAAQGNSNQPQHF. The CDR3 DNA sequence: TGTGCCGCCCAGGGAAATAGCAATCAGCCCCAGCATTTT.